This TCR beta chain is drawn from a study of control samples from healthy donors and cancer patients. The CDR3 length is 19 residues. The junction had 22 bases not matched to a gene; V was cut back by 7 bases and J by 4 bases. The V gene's germline CDR1 is MNHEY and CDR2 SMNVEV (reference sequence). Clones were sequenced by immunoSEQ multiplex PCR, and TCRdb holds only the in-frame ones, with some missing. Among about 86,000 clones, around 94% were seen once, and the ten largest hold 4.5% to 6%. This chain joins TRBV27 and TRBJ2-7; 10 bases match TRBD2. The sample taken for sequencing was blood. This TCR derives from a young woman in good health. CDR3 coding DNA: TGTGCCAGCACCCAACGGTTGGGGCCAGCGGGGGGGCTTTCGTACGAGCAGTACTTC. Protein: CASTQRLGPAGGLSYEQYF.